This T cell receptor beta chain was retrieved from a study of vaccination effects on CD4 cells after COVID-19. Notes on the study in general: Researchers report that only 1 of 255 vaccine-induced clones in healthy vaccinees cross-reacted with common cold coronaviruses. Both infection-induced and vaccine-induced clones contracted markedly at late post-vaccination timepoints.

With roughly 9 days of culture completed, CD4+ T cells were isolated. The repertoire was sequenced with immunoSEQ multiplex PCR; TCRdb's copy has only in-frame clones and lacks some. This sample carries roughly 50,000 clones, 67% of them seen once, and the ten largest clones take 5% to 6.5%. With respect to this clone: Its specificity is unknown.

V dropped 5 bases and J dropped 9 bases, with 17 bases sitting between them. Germline V CDR1 and CDR2: LGHDT, YNNKEL (reference sequence). The CDR3 loop spans 14 amino acids. The receptor was isolated from a human donor who received a COVID-19 vaccine. This chain links TRBV3-1 (or the pseudogene TRBV3-2) with TRBJ1-5, with D possibly matching TRBD1 (6 bases). Here the sequenced sample was CD4+ T cells from PBMCs cultured without peptide, taken before COVID-19 vaccination. The DNA for the CDR3 is TGTGCCAGCAGCGAAAGGTCAGGGGACGCGCCCCAGCATTTT. This gives the protein CASSERSGDAPQHF.